This is a list of T cell receptor beta chains from one sample in a study of cytomegalovirus exposure and HLA in healthy donors. This table comes from immunoSEQ multiplex PCR, and its TCRdb copy is limited to in-frame clones, with some not included. This table has 150,000 to 180,000 clones, 86% appearing once. The sample consisted of PBMCs. Source of these receptors: a human donor in good health. CDR3s include the opening cysteine and the closing phenylalanine or tryptophan. A D gene is named only where the DNA matches it firmly. Rows may omit the clone size; those that give it use once, few, many or a size class.

TGTGCCAGCAGTGAAAGACTAGCGGGAGTCTACGAGCAGTACTTC	CASSERLAGVYEQYF	TRBV2	TRBJ2-7	.	TRBD2
TGCAGCGTTGCCAGGGGTCTGATGAACACTGAAGCTTTCTTT	CSVARGLMNTEAFF	TRBV29-1	TRBJ1-1	.	.
TGCGCCAGCAGCCAAGATATTGACAGCTATCAGCCCCAGCATTTT	CASSQDIDSYQPQHF	TRBV4-3	TRBJ1-5	.	.
TGTGCCAACAGTGCGACTAGCGGGAGCTACAATGAGCAGTTCTTC	CANSATSGSYNEQFF	TRBV27	TRBJ2-1	.	TRBD2
TGTGCCAGCAGTCCCAGGGTCTGGGAAAAACTGTTTTTT	CASSPRVWEKLFF	TRBV27	TRBJ1-4	.	.
TGTGCCAGCAGCCCCGGACAGGTGAACACTGAAGCTTTCTTT	CASSPGQVNTEAFF	TRBV7-9	TRBJ1-1	.	TRBD1
TGTGCCAGCAGTAACAGCGGGGATGAGCAGTTCTTC	CASSNSGDEQFF	TRBV7-3	TRBJ2-1	once	TRBD2
TGTGCCAGCAGCTTGGGCCCCAGTGGGGGGATCAGGAATGGCTACACCTTC	CASSLGPSGGIRNGYTF	TRBV5-5	TRBJ1-2	.	.
TGTGCCAGCAGCTTATATGGGACAGGGAATTACGAGCAGTACTTC	CASSLYGTGNYEQYF	TRBV13	TRBJ2-7	.	TRBD1
TGTGCCAGCAGGGGGTCAGGGGATGCCTACAATGAGCAGTTCTTC	CASRGSGDAYNEQFF	TRBV5-6	TRBJ2-1	.	.
TGCGCCAGCAGCCGGGACTTAAGCTCCTACGAGCAGTACTTC	CASSRDLSSYEQYF	TRBV10-1	TRBJ2-7	once	.
TGTGCCAGCAGTTTAACAGGGAACCCCGGGGAGCTGTTTTTT	CASSLTGNPGELFF	TRBV5-6	TRBJ2-2	few	.
TGTGCCAGCAGCTTCGGGACTAACTACGAGCAGTACTTC	CASSFGTNYEQYF	TRBV11-2	TRBJ2-7	few	TRBD2
TGTGCCACTAAGGGACTCAACCAGGGGAACACTGAAGCTTTCTTT	CATKGLNQGNTEAFF	TRBV15	TRBJ1-1	once	.
TGTGCCAGCAGCAAAGGACAGGGGGCCCTCTCTGGGGCCAACGTCCTGACTTTC	CASSKGQGALSGANVLTF	TRBV11-2	TRBJ2-6	.	TRBD1
TGTGCCAGCAGCTTAATCGGGGTCGCGCAGCCCCAGCATTTT	CASSLIGVAQPQHF	TRBV11-2	TRBJ1-5	once	.
TGTGCCAGCAGCCAGAGACTAGCGGGAGTAAGACAAGAGACCCAGTACTTC	CASSQRLAGVRQETQYF	TRBV14	TRBJ2-5	.	TRBD2
TGTGCCAGCAGTCGCGGGCATTCCTACGAGCAGTACTTC	CASSRGHSYEQYF	TRBV6-5	TRBJ2-7	.	.
TGTGCCAGCGTCGTGAGGGCGGGCGATGGCTACACCTTC	CASVVRAGDGYTF	TRBV2	TRBJ1-2	.	.
TGTGCCAGCAGCTTAGCACAGGGGTTCAATGAGCAGTTCTTC	CASSLAQGFNEQFF	TRBV7-9	TRBJ2-1	.	TRBD1
TGTGCCAGCAGTTGGACAGGGCGGTACGAGCAGTACTTC	CASSWTGRYEQYF	TRBV5-6	TRBJ2-7	.	TRBD1
TGTGCCAGCAGTTACTCGGAGGGATCCGGCTACGAGCAGTACTTC	CASSYSEGSGYEQYF	TRBV6-6	TRBJ2-7	.	.
TGCGCCAGCAGCCAATCCAAGGGACAGGGCATTTACAATGAGCAGTTCTTC	CASSQSKGQGIYNEQFF	TRBV4-3	TRBJ2-1	.	TRBD1
TGCGCCAGCAGTAAGGGCCTGGGGGGGACTGAAGCTTTCTTT	CASSKGLGGTEAFF	TRBV10-2	TRBJ1-1	.	.
TGCAGCGTCCCGACAGCCTCGAGCTCTGGGGCCAACGTCCTGACTTTC	CSVPTASSSGANVLTF	TRBV29-1	TRBJ2-6	.	.
TGTGCCAGCAGCTTATTGAGGCGCAATCAGCCCCAGCATTTT	CASSLLRRNQPQHF	TRBV7-2	TRBJ1-5	.	.
TGCGCCAGCAGCCACGTAGGTACTGATCGGGCCGGGGAGCTGTTTTTT	CASSHVGTDRAGELFF	TRBV4-3	TRBJ2-2	.	.
TGTGCCAGGGCTAGCGGGAGGCGCCAAGAGACCCAGTACTTC	CARASGRRQETQYF	TRBV21-1	TRBJ2-5	few	.
TGCAGCGTTGATAGCCTCTCTGGGGCCAACGTCCTGACTTTC	CSVDSLSGANVLTF	TRBV29-1	TRBJ2-6	.	.
TGTGCCAGCAGTTCCTTCAAGGGGCTAAACTCCTACGAGCAGTACTTC	CASSSFKGLNSYEQYF	TRBV6-5	TRBJ2-7	.	.
TGTGCCAGCAGCTTGGGGGTGCAGGGGTCCGGAAACACCATATATTTT	CASSLGVQGSGNTIYF	TRBV5-5	TRBJ1-3	.	.
TGCAGCGTTGAGACTATCATCGGTAATGAGCAGTTCTTC	CSVETIIGNEQFF	TRBV29-1	TRBJ2-1	.	.
TGCGCCAGCAGCAAGGACAGGGATAAAGGCTACACCTTC	CASSKDRDKGYTF	TRBV5-1	TRBJ1-2	.	TRBD1
TGCGCCAGCAGCCCCACCACACTAGCGGGAGTGGGTGGTGAGCAGTTCTTC	CASSPTTLAGVGGEQFF	TRBV5-1	TRBJ2-1	.	TRBD2